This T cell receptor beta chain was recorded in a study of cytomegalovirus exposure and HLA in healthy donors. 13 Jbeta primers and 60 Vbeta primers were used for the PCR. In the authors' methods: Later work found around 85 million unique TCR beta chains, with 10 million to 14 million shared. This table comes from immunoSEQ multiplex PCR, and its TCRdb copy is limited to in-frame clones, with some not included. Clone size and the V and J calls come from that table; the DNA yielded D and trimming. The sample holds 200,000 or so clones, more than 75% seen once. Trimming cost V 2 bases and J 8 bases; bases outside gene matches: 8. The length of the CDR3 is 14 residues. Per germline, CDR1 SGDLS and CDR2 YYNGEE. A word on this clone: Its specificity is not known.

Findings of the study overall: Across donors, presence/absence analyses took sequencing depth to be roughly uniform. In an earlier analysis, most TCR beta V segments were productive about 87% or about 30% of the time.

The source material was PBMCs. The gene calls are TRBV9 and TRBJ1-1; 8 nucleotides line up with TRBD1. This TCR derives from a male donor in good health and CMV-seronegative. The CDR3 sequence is CASSVMIGQGEAFF. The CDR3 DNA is TGTGCCAGCAGCGTGATGATTGGACAGGGCGAAGCTTTCTTT.